This T cell receptor (beta chain) stems from a study of blood T cells in healthy people across ages. Study summary: Template-switching capture recovered about one barcoded beta molecule per two T cells.

In this sample, this clonotype turned up a few times. Antigen unknown. The study, taken as a whole, reports: No one knew whether donors had CMV, which possibly confounded expanded clonotype changes.

A second PCR of roughly 7 to 11 cycles used a sample-barcoded 5' primer and a J-beta primer mix. Every sample produced at least 2.5 million CDR3-containing paired-end reads. One entry per CDR3 protein results from TCRdb running MiXCR on the 5' RACE reads. The repertoire holds about 1,400,000 distinct CDR3 sequences, 35% to 45% seen once, with 7.9% in the top ten. Trimming stripped 3 bases from V and 0 bases from J, with 7 bases between. Per germline, CDR1 SEHNR and CDR2 FQNEAQ (reference sequence). The CDR3 is 14 residues long. The receptor was derived from a woman under 30 in good health. Material for sequencing was blood. The chain joins TRBV7-9 to TRBJ2-3, with D perhaps TRBD1 (5 bases). CDR3 residues: CASSFTGSTDTQYF. DNA of the CDR3: TGTGCCAGCAGCTTTACAGGAAGCACAGATACGCAGTATTTT. The variable domain in full, with the rest retrieved from reference TRBV7-9 and TRBJ2-3, is DTGVSQNPRHKITKRGQNVTFRCDPISEHNRLYWYRQTLGQGPEFLTYFQNEAQLEKSRLLSDRFSAERPKGSFSTLEIQRTEQGDSAMYLCASSFTGSTDTQYFGPGTRLTVL.